The clone carrying this T cell receptor (beta chain) was counted once. The germline gives CDR1 SGHRS, CDR2 YFSETQ. The CDR3 loop spans 17 amino acids. V trimming: 4 bases; J trimming: 5 bases; junction bases outside the gene matches: 8. The PCR ran on 60 Vbeta and 13 Jbeta primers. The table came from immunoSEQ multiplex PCR; TCRdb's copy has only in-frame clones and leaves some out. This table holds roughly 110,000 clones, 71% found once. The sample originates from a study of cytomegalovirus exposure and HLA in healthy donors. The gene calls are TRBV5-1 and TRBJ2-1; TRBD2 aligns across 14 bases. Sequenced input: PBMCs. The receptor comes from a female donor in good health and CMV-seronegative. CDR3 protein: CASSLRTSGRLHNEQFF. The DNA of the CDR3 is TGCGCCAGCAGCCTCCGGACTAGCGGGAGGTTACACAATGAGCAGTTCTTC.